What follows are 17 T cell receptor beta chains derived from one specimen sequenced in a study of T cells in tuberculosis. Time point of the sample: new active TB diagnosis, blood taken before or within 7 days of starting treatment. Sequenced by immunoSEQ multiplex PCR; TCRdb stores in-frame clones only, minus some. There are under 45,000 clones in the sample; approximately 90% occur only once, and about 2.4% lies in the top ten. The sample was PBMCs, taken at tuberculosis diagnosis. The receptor set was obtained from an adult with tuberculosis.

The J gene is TRBJ2-6, the V gene TRBV27; D may be TRBD1 (6 bases). Germline V gene lookup returns CDR1 MNHEY and CDR2 SMNVEV (reference sequence). Trimming shortened V by 1 base and J by 0 bases, and 16 bases separated the two germline ends. The length of the CDR3 is 19 residues. The CDR3 loop is CASSLWGPAIPSGANVLTF. CDR3 coding DNA: TGTGCCAGCAGTTTATGGGGGCCCGCCATTCCCTCTGGGGCCAACGTCCTGACTTTC.

This clone was picked up one time. The chain employs TRBV4-3 and TRBJ1-2, with D maybe TRBD1 (5 bases). The ends were cut back, 7 bases at V and 8 bases at J, with 23 bases in the middle. Germline values: CDR1 LGHNA, CDR2 YSLEER. The CDR3 extends over 15 amino acids. This chain's CDR3 is CASTPGGGPLKGYTF. The CDR3 nucleotides are TGCGCCAGCACCCCGGGGGGAGGGCCCCTCAAGGGCTACACCTTC.

The chain couples TRBV29-1 to TRBJ2-2; weak D call: TRBD1 (6 bases). This CDR3 is built from 15 residues. Trimming removed 6 bases from V and 4 bases from J, with 18 bases in between. Germline lookup yields CDR1 SQVTM and CDR2 ANQGSEA. The CDR3 DNA reads TGCAGCGTCCAGACAGGCTTTGATCCCACCGGGGAGCTGTTTTTT. This encodes CSVQTGFDPTGELFF.

V is TRBV29-1 and J is TRBJ2-3, with 9 bases that match TRBD2. Germline CDR1 reads SQVTM; CDR2 reads ANQGSEA. V shed 4 bases, J shed 5 bases, and the junction held 4 bases outside the gene matches. The CDR3 is 13 residues long. CDR3 in amino acids: CSVGSGGLDTQYF. The DNA for the CDR3 is TGCAGCGTTGGAAGCGGGGGGCTAGATACGCAGTATTTT.

Written as DNA, the CDR3 is TGTGCCAGCAGCGCTGACAGGGCGAAACAGCCCCAGCATTTT. It encodes CASSADRAKQPQHF. The V gene is TRBV2, the J gene TRBJ1-5; the match to TRBD1 covers 7 bases. Unmatched junction bases numbered 9, after V lost 6 bases and J lost 7 bases. CDR3 length: 14 amino acids. Germline values: CDR1 SNHLY, CDR2 FYNNEI. The full variable domain, in which reference TRBV2 and TRBJ1-5 provide the parts outside the CDR3, is EPEVTQTPSHQVTQMGQEVILRCVPISNHLYFYWYRQILGQKVEFLVSFYNNEISEKSEIFDDQFSVERPDGSNFTLKIRSTKLEDSAMYFCASSADRAKQPQHFGDGTRLSIL.

The gene calls are TRBV19 and TRBJ1-6; D is uncertain. The V end was cut by 3 bases, the J end by 8 bases, with 5 bases between. The CDR3 sequence is 12 residues long. From germline, CDR1 is LNHDA and CDR2 SQIVND (reference sequence). The CDR3 reads CASSIGDSPLHF. In nucleotides, the CDR3 is TGTGCCAGTAGTATCGGGGATTCACCCCTCCACTTT.

The rearrangement uses TRBV7-3 and TRBJ1-6, with D possibly TRBD1 on 5 matching bases. The CDR3 runs to 13 residues. The germline gives CDR1 SGHTA, CDR2 FQGTGA. The germline V and J ends were trimmed by 5 bases and 7 bases, with 9 bases remaining between them. Here the CDR3 DNA reads TGTGCCAGCAGCAGCGGGGGGAATTCACCCCTCCACTTT. It translates to CASSSGGNSPLHF.

This chain uses TRBV15 with TRBJ2-5; possible D gene TRBD2, 6 bases. Germline V CDR1 and CDR2: LNHNV, YYDKDF (reference sequence). Trimming left V 0 bases short and J 7 bases short, with 15 bases between. The CDR3 extends over 15 amino acids. CDR3 residues: CATSREAGSEGTQYF. The CDR3 DNA follows: TGTGCCACCAGCAGAGAAGCAGGCTCGGAGGGGACCCAGTACTTC.

J is TRBJ2-2 and V is TRBV4-2, with D possibly being TRBD1 (6 bases). The V end lost 5 bases, the J end lost 2 bases, and 12 bases lay between the germline ends. The germline V gene encodes CDR1 LGHNA and CDR2 YNFKEQ. This CDR3 has 15 residues. CDR3 loop: CASSTGNPNTGELFF. CDR3 DNA: TGTGCCAGCAGCACAGGGAACCCCAACACCGGGGAGCTGTTTTTT.

This chain uses TRBV11-2 with TRBJ2-7, with 11 positions matching TRBD1. Germline CDR1 is SGHAT and CDR2 is FQNNGV. With 5 bases clipped from V and 8 bases from J, the junction kept 8 bases outside the gene matches. This CDR3 has 14 amino acids. The DNA of the CDR3 is TGTGCCAGCAGCCGGTCCGGGACAGGGGGTCAGCAGTACGTC. Protein product: CASSRSGTGGQQYV.

The J gene is TRBJ2-7, the V gene TRBV25-1, with a tentative D call TRBD2 (7 bases). V lost 0 bases and J lost 5, with 11 bases in between. Germline V gene lookup returns CDR1 MGHDK and CDR2 SYGVNS. CDR3 length: 14 amino acids. For the CDR3, the DNA is TGTGCCAGCAGTGAATATAAGGGGGGGGACGAGCAGTACGTC. As protein: CASSEYKGGDEQYV.

The CDR3 sequence: CASSQTGSLTEAFF. The CDR3 bases are TGCGCCAGCAGCCAAACAGGGTCCCTCACTGAAGCTTTCTTT. V gene TRBV4-1 combines with J gene TRBJ1-1; possibly TRBD1 for D (6 bases). V was clipped by 2 bases and J by 4 bases, with 11 bases between them. This CDR3 is 14 amino acids long. CDR1 and CDR2 (germline): MGHRA, YSYEKL.

The V and J genes are TRBV29-1 and TRBJ1-1; perhaps TRBD1 as D (5 bases). The germline CDR1 and CDR2 sequences are SQVTM and ANQGSEA. V gave up 4 bases and J gave up 4 bases, with 16 bases separating them. The length of the CDR3 is 14 residues. The CDR3 sequence: CSVVGGDMGTEAFF. Here the CDR3 DNA reads TGCAGCGTTGTCGGGGGGGATATGGGCACTGAAGCTTTCTTT. The full variable domain, completed using reference TRBV29-1 and TRBJ1-1, is SAVISQKPSRDICQRGTSLTIQCQVDSQVTMMFWYRQQPGQSLTLIATANQGSEATYESGFVIDKFPISRPNLTFSTLTVSNMSPEDSSIYLCSVVGGDMGTEAFFGQGTRLTVV.

The CDR3 bases are TGTGCCATCAGTGAGTCGATAGATAGTCGGGACAGAAGAAACACCATATATTTT. Protein sequence: CAISESIDSRDRRNTIYF. This chain links TRBV10-3 with TRBJ1-3, with 7 bases that match TRBD1. Germline lookup yields CDR1 ENHRY and CDR2 SYGVKD. With V trimmed by 0 bases and J by 5 bases, 13 bases remained unmatched. CDR3 length: 18 amino acids.

The genes are TRBV6-1 and TRBJ2-3, with 8 bases lining up with TRBD2. CDR3 size: 16 residues. Germline V lookup: CDR1 MNHNS, CDR2 SASEGT. Trimming took 1 base from V and 0 from J; bases not matched to a gene: 3. The CDR3, as DNA: TGTGCCAGCAGTGAAGGGGCGGGGGGTAGCACAGATACGCAGTATTTT. Amino acid sequence: CASSEGAGGSTDTQYF.

The chain joins TRBV9 to TRBJ1-6, with TRBD1 matching over 7 bases. The CDR3 length is 14 residues. Germline trimming cut 3 bases from V and 6 bases from J; bases unmatched to any gene: 3. Germline-derived CDR1 and CDR2 are SGDLS and YYNGEE. The CDR3 reads CASSGGQLNSPLHF. The CDR3, as DNA: TGTGCCAGCAGCGGGGGACAGCTTAATTCACCCCTCCACTTT.

The chain employs TRBV6-4 and TRBJ2-1, with TRBD1 identical over 7 bases. J lost 7 bases, V lost 8 bases, and 2 bases had no gene match. The germline V gene has CDR1 MRHNA and CDR2 SNTAGT. This CDR3 is built from 11 residues. This CDR3 is CASSGGNEQFF. DNA for the CDR3: TGTGCCAGCTCAGGGGGAAATGAGCAGTTCTTC.